This T cell receptor (beta chain) is from a study of identical twins. One entry per CDR3 protein, called by TCRdb with MiXCR from the 5' RACE reads. The sample includes 1.5 million to 2 million distinct CDR3 sequences, about 32% of them seen just once. Between the trimmed V and J ends, which lost 5 bases and 1 base, there was a span of 12 bases. Germline V gene sequence: CDR1 SGHRS, CDR2 YFSETQ. This CDR3 contains 14 residues. Regarding the study as a whole: Findings depended on cross-sectional statistics rather than tracking the same donors. Abundant beta clonotypes from cord blood had fewer insertions, unlike memory repertoires, which showed none. Twins' excess sharing was less marked for out-of-frame beta sequences.

Only a few counts were recorded for this clonotype. Its antigen is unidentified. Sequencing input: cord blood. The V and J genes are TRBV5-1 and TRBJ1-1, with D possibly matching TRBD1 (6 bases). The clonotype originates from a newborn girl in good health. In DNA, the CDR3 is TGCGCCAGCAGTTTCGGGACACGGAACACTGAAGCTTTCTTT. It codes for CASSFGTRNTEAFF.